This entry lists 29 T cell receptor beta chains sequenced from one sample in a study of blood T cell repertoires in COVID-19. Clones were sequenced by immunoSEQ multiplex PCR, and TCRdb holds only the in-frame ones, with some missing. The sample gives approximately 440,000 clones, about nine tenths of which show up once; roughly 0.72% is in the top ten. Sequenced input: PBMCs or T cells enriched from blood (not recorded which). The receptor set was obtained from a young woman who had recovered from COVID-19.

V gene TRBV2 combines with J gene TRBJ2-7, with 9 nucleotides matching TRBD2. The CDR3 is 13 amino acids. V lost 5 bases, J lost 7 bases, and 6 bases stayed unmatched. The germline CDR1 and CDR2 sequences are SNHLY and FYNNEI. CDR3 amino acids: CASSSSGAGEQYF. The CDR3 DNA reads TGTGCCAGCAGTTCTAGCGGGGCGGGGGAGCAGTACTTC. Full variable domain (outside the CDR3, taken from reference TRBV2 and TRBJ2-7): EPEVTQTPSHQVTQMGQEVILRCVPISNHLYFYWYRQILGQKVEFLVSFYNNEISEKSEIFDDQFSVERPDGSNFTLKIRSTKLEDSAMYFCASSSSGAGEQYFGPGTRLTVT.

The sample holds one count of this clone. The gene calls are TRBV2 and TRBJ2-1, with D possibly matching TRBD2 (5 bases). CDR1 is SNHLY and CDR2 is FYNNEI in the germline V gene. With 6 bases removed from V and 0 bases from J, the gap between germline ends came to 15 bases. The CDR3 totals 16 residues. CDR3 amino acids: CASRGTRVSSYNEQFF. The CDR3 nucleotides are TGTGCCAGCAGGGGTACGAGGGTGAGCTCCTACAATGAGCAGTTCTTC.

V gene TRBV24-1 combines with J gene TRBJ1-2, with D unclear. Germline V gives CDR1 KGHDR, CDR2 SFDVKD. Trimming stripped 2 bases from V and 7 bases from J, with 10 bases between. CDR3 length: 13 amino acids. The DNA for the CDR3 is TGTGCCACCAGTGATTCGTTGTTGGCTGGCTACACCTTC. Translation: CATSDSLLAGYTF.

This clone is a singleton in its sample. The chain carries TRBV9 and TRBJ2-7; 8 bases line up with TRBD2. CDR1 SGDLS and CDR2 YYNGEE come from the germline V gene. This CDR3 is 14 amino acids long. V was pared by 5 bases and J by 3 bases, with 7 bases of the junction left unmatched. CDR3 protein: CASSAGLAGYEQYF. The CDR3 DNA sequence: TGTGCCAGCAGTGCGGGGCTAGCGGGCTACGAGCAGTACTTC. Variable domain in full (rest from reference TRBV9 and TRBJ2-7): DSGVTQTPKHLITATGQRVTLRCSPRSGDLSVYWYQQSLDQGLQFLIQYYNGEERAKGNILERFSAQQFPDLHSELNLSSLELGDSALYFCASSAGLAGYEQYFGPGTRLTVT.

The chain employs TRBV10-1 and TRBJ1-5; TRBD1 matches at 7 bases. V gave up 2 bases and J gave up 7 bases; unmatched junction bases: 2. This CDR3 has 13 residues. Germline loops: CDR1 WNHNN, CDR2 SYGVQD (reference sequence). CDR3 protein: CASSETGDQPQHF. The CDR3, as DNA: TGCGCCAGCAGTGAGACAGGGGACCAGCCCCAGCATTTT.

The chain links TRBV19 to TRBJ2-5, with 8 positions matching TRBD1. V gave up 8 bases and J gave up 4 bases; unmatched junction bases: 3. Germline V CDR1 and CDR2: LNHDA, SQIVND (reference sequence). There are 12 residues in the CDR3. Here the CDR3 DNA reads TGTGCCAGTGGGACAGGAGGAGAGACCCAGTACTTC. As protein: CASGTGGETQYF.

V and J are TRBV3-1 (or the pseudogene TRBV3-2) and TRBJ1-1; weak D call: TRBD1 (5 bases). In germline, CDR1 is LGHDT, CDR2 YNNKEL (reference sequence). This CDR3 has 16 amino acids. With 4 bases removed from V and 2 bases from J, the gap between germline ends came to 17 bases. The CDR3 DNA sequence: TGTGCCAGCAGCCGGGGGGACCCGGCACTAAACACTGAAGCTTTCTTT. This translates into CASSRGDPALNTEAFF.

The chain uses TRBV3-1 (or the pseudogene TRBV3-2) and TRBJ1-2; possible D gene TRBD1, 6 bases. Germline CDR1 LGHDT, CDR2 YNNKEL (reference sequence). Trimming removed 4 bases at V and 8 bases at J, with 14 bases between. There are 13 residues in the CDR3. The CDR3 sequence is CASSRSDSEGYTF. The DNA of the CDR3 is TGTGCCAGCAGCCGCTCGGACAGCGAGGGCTACACCTTC.

This rearrangement joins TRBV27 to TRBJ1-2; 9 positions match TRBD1. Germline-derived CDR1 and CDR2 are MNHEY and SMNVEV (reference sequence). The V and J ends lost 6 bases and 6 bases, in that order; junction bases with no gene match: 5. This CDR3 region has 13 residues. For the CDR3, the DNA is TGTGCCAGCAGACGTCGGACAGGGGATGGCTACACCTTC. Translating it yields CASRRRTGDGYTF.

This chain connects TRBV11-2 to TRBJ2-1, with TRBD2 as a possible D gene (6 bases). In germline, CDR1 is SGHAT, CDR2 FQNNGV. V gave up 6 bases and J gave up 7 bases, with 19 bases separating them. The CDR3 contains 15 residues. The CDR3 DNA follows: TGTGCCAGCAGACCCCTTGCGGGGCCAAGGAATGAGCAGTTCTTC. This translates into CASRPLAGPRNEQFF. The variable domain in full, with the rest retrieved from reference TRBV11-2 and TRBJ2-1, is EAGVAQSPRYKIIEKRQSVAFWCNPISGHATLYWYQQILGQGPKLLIQFQNNGVVDDSQLPKDRFSAERLKGVDSTLKIQPAKLEDSAVYLCASRPLAGPRNEQFFGPGTRLTVL.

This chain links TRBV19 with TRBJ1-5, with 8 bases aligning to TRBD1. The CDR3 runs to 16 residues. The V segment lost 5 bases and the J segment 2 bases; nucleotides outside the gene matches: 8. CDR1 LNHDA and CDR2 SQIVND come from the germline V gene (reference sequence). CDR3 bases: TGTGCCAGTAGTGTCCAGGGGGCCGAAGGCAATCAGCCCCAGCATTTT. Its protein product is CASSVQGAEGNQPQHF.

In this sample, this clone turned up once. The chain carries TRBV5-1 and TRBJ1-1, with TRBD1 identical over 7 bases. The CDR3 is 14 amino acids. Trimming removed 0 bases from V and 6 bases from J; junction bases left unmatched: 5. Germline V lookup: CDR1 SGHRS, CDR2 YFSETQ. The CDR3, as DNA: TGCGCCAGCAGCTTGGGGCAGGGGGGCTCTGAAGCTTTCTTT. This encodes CASSLGQGGSEAFF.

The chain is built from TRBV10-3 and TRBJ1-4, with 9 bases that match TRBD1. After removal of 4 bases from V and 7 bases from J, the junction contained 4 bases not matched to a gene. CDR3 length: 14 amino acids. Germline CDR1 is ENHRY and CDR2 is SYGVKD. The CDR3 loop reads CAISGDRAGEKLFF. In DNA form, the CDR3 reads TGTGCCATCAGTGGGGACAGGGCGGGTGAAAAACTGTTTTTT.

This clone was seen more than once but under ten times. This chain connects TRBV7-2 to TRBJ2-1; a weak D match, TRBD2 (5 bases). With 1 base removed from V and 10 bases from J, the gap between germline ends came to 8 bases. From germline, CDR1 is SGHTA and CDR2 FQGNSA. The CDR3 has 12 amino acids. As DNA, the CDR3 is TGTGCCAGCAGCTTAGGGCGGAGGGAGCAGTTCTTC. Translating it yields CASSLGRREQFF.

The chain employs TRBV5-1 and TRBJ2-7, with D perhaps TRBD2 (5 bases). The CDR3 runs to 15 residues. Trimming removed 0 bases at V and 3 bases at J, with 13 bases between. Germline-derived CDR1 and CDR2 are SGHRS and YFSETQ. The CDR3 region is CASSLEVGVIYEQYF. The CDR3 bases are TGCGCCAGCAGCTTGGAGGTCGGGGTGATCTACGAGCAGTACTTC.

The chain recombines TRBV3-1 (or the pseudogene TRBV3-2) with TRBJ2-3; D uncertain. CDR1 and CDR2 from the germline V gene are LGHDT and YNNKEL (reference sequence). The V and J ends lost 0 bases and 4 bases respectively, with 5 bases between them. This CDR3 spans 13 amino acids. The CDR3 bases are TGTGCCAGCAGCCAAGATTTCGCAGATACGCAGTATTTT. Encoded protein: CASSQDFADTQYF.

Only one count was recorded for this clone. The V gene is TRBV15, the J gene TRBJ1-1; D uncertain. Germline values: CDR1 LNHNV, CDR2 YYDKDF (reference sequence). This CDR3 region has 14 residues. The V and J ends lost 2 bases and 6 bases respectively, with 13 bases between them. The CDR3 region has the DNA TGTGCCACCAGCAGACCGCTACCCTACGCTGAAGCTTTCTTT. Translating it yields CATSRPLPYAEAFF.

This chain joins TRBV30 and TRBJ1-4, with D possibly TRBD1 on 5 matching bases. The V end was cut by 3 bases, the J end by 5 bases, with 13 bases between. Per the germline V gene, CDR1 is GTSNPN and CDR2 is SVGIG (reference sequence). This CDR3 spans 14 amino acids. Written as DNA, the CDR3 is TGTGCCTGGAGCCAAGGGGTTGGAAATGAAAAACTGTTTTTT. Translation: CAWSQGVGNEKLFF.

DNA of the CDR3: TGTGCCAGTAGTTCGCGGACAGTTGGCGAGCAGTACTTC. It is translated as CASSSRTVGEQYF. This chain connects TRBV19 to TRBJ2-7; a weak D match, TRBD1 (6 bases). The CDR3 loop spans 13 amino acids. CDR1 is LNHDA, CDR2 SQIVND, per germline (reference sequence). V was pared by 5 bases and J by 6 bases, with 14 bases between.

The rearrangement uses TRBV2 and TRBJ2-3; 8 bases fit TRBD1. CDR1 and CDR2 (germline): SNHLY, FYNNEI. The CDR3 runs to 16 residues. The trim removed 6 bases at V and 0 bases at J, leaving 8 bases unmatched. The CDR3 DNA reads as TGTGCCAGCAGACGTTATCGGACAGGGAGCACAGATACGCAGTATTTT. Translating it yields CASRRYRTGSTDTQYF.

The V and J genes are TRBV5-1 and TRBJ2-7; 7 bases agree with TRBD2. The trim removed 4 bases at V and 5 bases at J, leaving 9 bases unmatched. Germline CDR1 SGHRS, CDR2 YFSETQ. This CDR3 comprises 14 residues. The CDR3, as DNA: TGCGCCAGCAGCCCGATAGCGGGCAAAGACGAGCAGTACTTC. Protein: CASSPIAGKDEQYF.

The chain carries TRBV7-2 and TRBJ1-3, with D maybe TRBD1 (6 bases). Germline lookup yields CDR1 SGHTA and CDR2 FQGNSA. The CDR3 length is 14 residues. Trimming stripped 5 bases from V and 1 base from J, with 9 bases between. Here the CDR3 DNA reads TGTGCCAGCAGCACGACAGGATCTGGAAACACCATATATTTT. Its protein product is CASSTTGSGNTIYF.

This sequence joins TRBV30 and TRBJ1-6, with no clear D. This CDR3 spans 11 amino acids. The V end lost 1 base, the J end lost 12 bases, and 7 bases lay between the germline ends. Germline lookup yields CDR1 GTSNPN and CDR2 SVGIG (reference sequence). CDR3 bases: TGTGCCTGGAGTGAGTCAGGACCCCTCCACTTT. Its protein is CAWSESGPLHF.

The chain links TRBV7-8 to TRBJ2-5; D might be TRBD1 (6 bases). Trimming pared 3 bases from V and 6 bases from J, leaving 20 bases between. Per the germline V gene, CDR1 is SGHVS and CDR2 is FQNEAQ. The CDR3 spans 16 residues. The CDR3: CASSFRAGEGSKTQYF. Here the CDR3 DNA reads TGTGCCAGCAGCTTCCGCGCAGGGGAAGGGTCGAAGACCCAGTACTTC.

The chain uses TRBV4-1 and TRBJ2-3, with unresolved D. The ends were cut back, 4 bases at V and 6 bases at J, with 8 bases in the middle. Germline V lookup: CDR1 MGHRA, CDR2 YSYEKL. The CDR3 is 12 residues long. CDR3: CASSPTPDTQYF. The DNA for the CDR3 is TGCGCCAGCAGCCCGACTCCCGATACGCAGTATTTT.

This chain joins TRBV10-3 and TRBJ2-1; D possibly corresponds to TRBD1 (5 bases). This CDR3 is built from 16 residues. The ends were cut back, 4 bases at V and 3 bases at J, with 16 bases in the middle. Germline lookup yields CDR1 ENHRY and CDR2 SYGVKD. The CDR3 is CAISAVLDTRYNEQFF. The CDR3 region has the DNA TGTGCCATCAGTGCCGTGTTGGACACACGCTACAATGAGCAGTTCTTC.

This chain links TRBV5-1 with TRBJ1-2; no clear D gene. Germline assignment: CDR1 SGHRS and CDR2 YFSETQ. This CDR3 is built from 14 residues. Trimming removed 2 bases at V and 2 bases at J, with 10 bases between. The CDR3 bases are TGCGCCAGCAGCTTTCAGCAGGCGAACTATGGCTACACCTTC. Residues: CASSFQQANYGYTF.

The J gene is TRBJ2-3, the V gene TRBV27, with D tentatively TRBD1 (5 bases). Per germline, CDR1 MNHEY and CDR2 SMNVEV (reference sequence). CDR3 length equals 14 residues. Trimming took off 2 bases at V and 4 bases at J, with 10 bases between the two ends. The CDR3 is CASSLQGRSDTQYF. In DNA form, the CDR3 reads TGTGCCAGCAGTTTACAGGGCAGGTCAGATACGCAGTATTTT.

The chain carries TRBV5-1 and TRBJ2-5, with TRBD1 identical over 7 bases. The J segment lost 3 bases and the V segment lost 4 bases, leaving 9 bases of the junction unmatched. Per the germline V gene, CDR1 is SGHRS and CDR2 is YFSETQ. This CDR3 has 15 residues. The CDR3 loop reads CASSTLGTAKETQYF. CDR3 coding DNA: TGCGCCAGCAGCACCCTCGGGACAGCCAAAGAGACCCAGTACTTC.